The next 21 T cell receptor beta chains were all read from a single sample in a study of T cells expressing NK-cell markers. TCRdb reprocessed the 5' RACE reads; each CDR3 protein has one entry and no DNA is given. This sample's clone table lists 5,000 to 6,500 distinct CDR3 sequences. Sequenced: blood T cells: a sorted CD56 or NKG2C T cell subset, CD4+ or CD8+ T cells, or bulk PBMC T cells (not recorded which). The receptor source for this set is a man in his late teens or twenties in good health.

This clonotype is classed as medium-sized by frequency. The V gene is TRBV10-2, the J gene TRBJ1-2; TCRdb proposes TRBD1, but this gene call is untestable without DNA. The CDR3 contains 15 residues. CDR1 WSHSY and CDR2 SAAADI come from the germline V gene. This CDR3 reads CASSPLFGTDYGYTF.

V is TRBV13 and J is TRBJ2-6; without DNA, the TCRdb call of TRBD2 cannot be checked. The V gene's germline CDR1 is PRHDT and CDR2 FYEKMQ (reference sequence). The CDR3 consists of 18 residues. The CDR3 sequence: CASSLALGRLSGANVLTF.

The CDR3: CASSSTGEVTEAFF. The rearrangement joins TRBV6-2 or TRBV6-3 to TRBJ1-1; TCRdb reports TRBD1, a call that lacks DNA to check it against. The CDR3 has 14 amino acids. The germline gives CDR1 MNHEY, CDR2 SVGEGT.

The chain combines TRBV25-1 with TRBJ1-2; TCRdb lists TRBD1, though no DNA is available to test this call. The CDR3 is 12 residues long. Germline V gives CDR1 MGHDK, CDR2 SYGVNS. CDR3 protein: CASSDRTDGYTF.

V gene TRBV24-1 combines with J gene TRBJ1-2. This CDR3 has 14 residues. The V gene's germline CDR1 is KGHDR and CDR2 SFDVKD. CDR3 region: CATSDGPDLSGYTF.

The CDR3: CASSYSAFSFTDTQYF. The V and J genes are TRBV6-5 and TRBJ2-3. From germline, CDR1 is MNHEY and CDR2 SVGAGI. The CDR3 is made up of 16 amino acids.

The V gene is TRBV20-1, the J gene TRBJ1-1; TCRdb proposes TRBD1, but this gene call is untestable without DNA. This CDR3 contains 14 residues. Germline V gives CDR1 DFQATT, CDR2 SNEGSKA (reference sequence). The CDR3 reads CSARESRDVTEAFF.

The chain uses TRBV15 and TRBJ2-1; absent DNA, TCRdb's TRBD2 call cannot be checked. CDR1 is LNHNV and CDR2 is YYDKDF in the germline V gene (reference sequence). There are 15 residues in the CDR3. CDR3 sequence: CATSSTSRQGNEQFF.

The rearrangement uses TRBV6-2 or TRBV6-3 and TRBJ2-3; TCRdb returns TRBD1, unconfirmable since there is no DNA. Germline CDR1 and CDR2: MNHEY and SVGEGT. The CDR3 runs 15 residues. This chain's CDR3 is CASTATGAPSDTQYF.

The chain's CDR3 is CASSDMGLHDYNEQFF. V is TRBV6-4 and J is TRBJ2-1; the D gene TCRdb calls, TRBD2, cannot be checked with no DNA. There are 16 residues in the CDR3. Germline V gene lookup returns CDR1 MRHNA and CDR2 SNTAGT.

The V call is TRBV25-1, the J call TRBJ2-5. Germline V gives CDR1 MGHDK, CDR2 SYGVNS. The CDR3 consists of 16 residues. The CDR3: CASSEFVQPGWSAQYF.

This sequence joins TRBV25-1 and TRBJ2-3; the TRBD2 assignment by TCRdb is unverifiable without DNA. Germline V gene sequence: CDR1 MGHDK, CDR2 SYGVNS. The CDR3 extends over 15 amino acids. The CDR3 protein is CASSEWGAFTDTQYF.

CDR3 residues: CSARTGGLIETQYF. The chain couples TRBV20-1 to TRBJ2-5; TCRdb outputs TRBD1, but without DNA this stays unchecked. This CDR3 region has 14 residues. CDR1 and CDR2 from the germline V gene are DFQATT and SNEGSKA (reference sequence).

The V call is TRBV20-1, the J call TRBJ2-5. The germline V gene encodes CDR1 DFQATT and CDR2 SNEGSKA (reference sequence). This CDR3 comprises 12 residues. CDR3 residues: CSARAGIETQYF.

The J gene is TRBJ1-1, the V gene TRBV27; the D call of TRBD1 rests on TCRdb alone, since no DNA is present to check it. The CDR3 spans 14 residues. CDR1 is MNHEY and CDR2 is SMNVEV in the germline V gene (reference sequence). The CDR3 spells CASSLGTLNTEAFF.

CDR3 region: CASSEGAGISGANVLTF. The chain links TRBV6-4 to TRBJ2-6; TCRdb returns TRBD2, unconfirmable since there is no DNA. The CDR3 is made up of 17 amino acids. Germline V CDR1 and CDR2: MRHNA, SNTAGT.

This clonotype is called medium-sized based on its frequency. V is TRBV20-1 and J is TRBJ1-5; lacking DNA, the TRBD1 call made by TCRdb goes unchecked. The CDR3 runs to 14 residues. Germline CDR1 DFQATT, CDR2 SNEGSKA (reference sequence). CDR3 sequence reads: CSAMTGGSNQPQHF.

J is TRBJ2-5 and V is TRBV24-1; the D call from TCRdb, TRBD1, cannot be confirmed without DNA. CDR3 size: 16 residues. Germline V lookup: CDR1 KGHDR, CDR2 SFDVKD. The CDR3 protein is CATSDPGQAGRETQYF.

The CDR3 is CASSRDSRTEAFF. The rearrangement joins TRBV14 to TRBJ1-1; without DNA, the TCRdb call of TRBD1 cannot be checked. Germline V gene sequence: CDR1 SGHDN, CDR2 FVKESK. This CDR3 contains 13 residues.

The chain recombines TRBV12-5 with TRBJ1-2; there is no DNA to check the TCRdb D call of TRBD1. This CDR3 has 13 amino acids. CDR1 and CDR2 (germline): LGHNT, FRNRAP. This CDR3 is CASGFGTGDGYTF.

The V gene is TRBV19, the J gene TRBJ2-5; TCRdb's D gene call, TRBD1, goes unchecked for lack of DNA. The CDR3 extends over 16 amino acids. Germline-derived CDR1 and CDR2 are LNHDA and SQIVND (reference sequence). The CDR3 reads CASSLSGPRAGETQYF.